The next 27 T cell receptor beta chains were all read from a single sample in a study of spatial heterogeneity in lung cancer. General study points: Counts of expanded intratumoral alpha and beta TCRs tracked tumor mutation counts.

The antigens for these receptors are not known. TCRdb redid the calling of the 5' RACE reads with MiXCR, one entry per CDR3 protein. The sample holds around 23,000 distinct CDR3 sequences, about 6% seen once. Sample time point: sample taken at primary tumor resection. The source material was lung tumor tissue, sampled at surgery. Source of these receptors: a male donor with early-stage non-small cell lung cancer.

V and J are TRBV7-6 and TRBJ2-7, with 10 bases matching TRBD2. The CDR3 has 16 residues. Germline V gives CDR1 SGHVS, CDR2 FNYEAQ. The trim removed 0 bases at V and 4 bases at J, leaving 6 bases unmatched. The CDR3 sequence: CASSLAPSGSFYEQYF. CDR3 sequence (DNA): TGTGCCAGCAGCTTAGCTCCTAGCGGGAGTTTTTACGAGCAGTACTTC. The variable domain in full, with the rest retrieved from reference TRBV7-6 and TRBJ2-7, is GAGVSQSPRYKVTKRGQDVALRCDPISGHVSLYWYRQALGQGPEFLTYFNYEAQQDKSGLPNDRFSAERPEGSISTLTIQRTEQRDSAMYRCASSLAPSGSFYEQYFGPGTRLTVT.

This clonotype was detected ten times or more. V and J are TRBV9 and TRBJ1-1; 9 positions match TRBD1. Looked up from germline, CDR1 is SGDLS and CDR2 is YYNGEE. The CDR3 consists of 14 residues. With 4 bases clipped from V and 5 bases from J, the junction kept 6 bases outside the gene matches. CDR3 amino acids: CASSTTGGETEAFF. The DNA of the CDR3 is TGTGCCAGCAGCACGACAGGGGGTGAGACTGAAGCTTTCTTT.

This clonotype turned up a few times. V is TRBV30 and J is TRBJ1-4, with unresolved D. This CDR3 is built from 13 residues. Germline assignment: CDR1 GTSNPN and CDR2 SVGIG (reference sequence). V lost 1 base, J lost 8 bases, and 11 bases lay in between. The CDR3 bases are TGTGCCTGGAGTGATTTCGGGAGCGAAAAACTGTTTTTT. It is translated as CAWSDFGSEKLFF.

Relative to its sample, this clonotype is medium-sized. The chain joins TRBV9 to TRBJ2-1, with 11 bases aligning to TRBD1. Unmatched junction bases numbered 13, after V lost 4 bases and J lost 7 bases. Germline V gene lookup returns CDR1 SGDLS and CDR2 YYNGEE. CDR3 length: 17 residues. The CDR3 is CASSRIPGTGGRNEQFF. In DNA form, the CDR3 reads TGTGCCAGCAGCCGAATTCCCGGGACAGGGGGGAGGAATGAGCAGTTCTTC.

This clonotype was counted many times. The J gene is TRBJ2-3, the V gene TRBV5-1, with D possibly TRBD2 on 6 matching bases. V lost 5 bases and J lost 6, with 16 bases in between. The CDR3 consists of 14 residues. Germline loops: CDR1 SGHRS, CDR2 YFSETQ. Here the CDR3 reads CASSQAGPRDTQYF. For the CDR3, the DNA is TGCGCCAGCAGTCAAGCGGGCCCCCGGGATACGCAGTATTTT.

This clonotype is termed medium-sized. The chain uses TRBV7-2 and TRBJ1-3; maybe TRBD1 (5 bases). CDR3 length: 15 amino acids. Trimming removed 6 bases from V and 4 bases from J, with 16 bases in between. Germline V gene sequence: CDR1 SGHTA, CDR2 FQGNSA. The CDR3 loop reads CASRSRGGGGNTIYF. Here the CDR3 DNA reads TGTGCCAGCAGGTCCAGAGGCGGGGGAGGAAACACCATATATTTT.

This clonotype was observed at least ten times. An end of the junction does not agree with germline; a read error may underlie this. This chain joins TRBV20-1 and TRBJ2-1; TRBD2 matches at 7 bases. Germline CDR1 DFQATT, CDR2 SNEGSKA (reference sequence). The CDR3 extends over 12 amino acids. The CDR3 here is CSARVPGGSRGF. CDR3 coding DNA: TGCAGTGCTAGAGTCCCCGGCGGGAGTAGGGGCTTC.

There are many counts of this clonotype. CDR3 nucleotides: TGCGCCAGCAGCTTTAGGGATCCGAACACCGGGGAGCTGTTTTTT. This gives the protein CASSFRDPNTGELFF. The chain links TRBV5-1 to TRBJ2-2; D gene uncertain. This CDR3 spans 15 amino acids. The germline CDR1 and CDR2 sequences are SGHRS and YFSETQ. The V gene lost 2 bases and the J gene lost 0 bases, with 8 bases spanning the gap. Drawing the rest from reference TRBV5-1 and TRBJ2-2, the complete variable domain is KAGVTQTPRYLIKTRGQQVTLSCSPISGHRSVSWYQQTPGQGLQFLFEYFSETQRNKGNFPGRFSGRQFSNSRSEMNVSTLELGDSALYLCASSFRDPNTGELFFGEGSRLTVL.

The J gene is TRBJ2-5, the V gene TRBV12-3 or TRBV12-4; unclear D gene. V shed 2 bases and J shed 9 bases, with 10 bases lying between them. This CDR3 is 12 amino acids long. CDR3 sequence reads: CASSLKNLAQYF. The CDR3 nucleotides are TGTGCCAGCAGTTTAAAGAACCTAGCCCAGTACTTC.

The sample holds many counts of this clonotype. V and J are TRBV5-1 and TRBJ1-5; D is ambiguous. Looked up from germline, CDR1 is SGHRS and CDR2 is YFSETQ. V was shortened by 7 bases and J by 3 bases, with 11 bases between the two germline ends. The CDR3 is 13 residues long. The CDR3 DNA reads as TGCGCCAGCGCCGCGGGGTTCAATCAGCCCCAGCATTTT. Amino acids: CASAAGFNQPQHF.

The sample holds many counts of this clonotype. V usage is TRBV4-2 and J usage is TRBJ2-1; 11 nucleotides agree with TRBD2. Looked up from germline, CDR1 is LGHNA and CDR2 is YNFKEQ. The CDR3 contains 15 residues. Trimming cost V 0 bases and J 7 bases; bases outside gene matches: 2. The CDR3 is CASSQESSGRNEQFF. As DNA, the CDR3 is TGTGCCAGCAGCCAAGAATCTAGCGGGAGGAATGAGCAGTTCTTC.

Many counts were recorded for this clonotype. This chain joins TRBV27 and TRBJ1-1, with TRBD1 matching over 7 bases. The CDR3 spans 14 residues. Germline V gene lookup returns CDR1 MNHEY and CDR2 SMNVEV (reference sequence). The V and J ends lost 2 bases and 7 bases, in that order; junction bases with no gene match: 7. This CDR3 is CASSLPQGKDEAFF. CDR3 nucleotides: TGTGCCAGCAGTTTACCACAGGGGAAGGATGAAGCTTTCTTT.

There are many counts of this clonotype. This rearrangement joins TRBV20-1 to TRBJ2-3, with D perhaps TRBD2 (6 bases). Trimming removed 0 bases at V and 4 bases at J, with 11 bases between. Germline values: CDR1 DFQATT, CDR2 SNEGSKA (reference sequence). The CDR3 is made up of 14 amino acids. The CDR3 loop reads CSARDPGVSDTQYF. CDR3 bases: TGCAGTGCTAGAGATCCGGGAGTCTCAGATACGCAGTATTTT.

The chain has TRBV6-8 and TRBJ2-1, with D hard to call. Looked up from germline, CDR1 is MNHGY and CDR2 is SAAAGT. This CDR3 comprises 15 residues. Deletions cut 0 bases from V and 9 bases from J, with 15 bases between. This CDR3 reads CASSYSSQWTVEQFF. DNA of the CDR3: TGTGCCAGCAGTTACTCGTCCCAGTGGACGGTTGAGCAGTTCTTC.

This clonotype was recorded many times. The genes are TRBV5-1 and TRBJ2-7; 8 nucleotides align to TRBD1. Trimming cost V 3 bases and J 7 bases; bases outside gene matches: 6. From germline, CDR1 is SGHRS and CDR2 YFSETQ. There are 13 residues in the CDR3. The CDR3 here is CASSYGYRGEQYF. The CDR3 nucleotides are TGCGCCAGCAGCTACGGCTACAGGGGGGAGCAGTACTTC.

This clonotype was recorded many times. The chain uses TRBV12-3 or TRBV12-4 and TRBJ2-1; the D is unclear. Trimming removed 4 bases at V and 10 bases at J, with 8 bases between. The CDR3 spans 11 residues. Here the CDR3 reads CASSSYREQFF. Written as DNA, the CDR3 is TGTGCCAGCAGTTCATACAGAGAGCAGTTCTTC.

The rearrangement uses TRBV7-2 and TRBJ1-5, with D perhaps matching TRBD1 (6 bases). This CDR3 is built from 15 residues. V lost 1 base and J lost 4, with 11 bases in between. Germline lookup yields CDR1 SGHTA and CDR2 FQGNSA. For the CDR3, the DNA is TGTGCCAGCAGCTTAGTTCTGGGGGCAAATCAGCCCCAGCATTTT. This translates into CASSLVLGANQPQHF.

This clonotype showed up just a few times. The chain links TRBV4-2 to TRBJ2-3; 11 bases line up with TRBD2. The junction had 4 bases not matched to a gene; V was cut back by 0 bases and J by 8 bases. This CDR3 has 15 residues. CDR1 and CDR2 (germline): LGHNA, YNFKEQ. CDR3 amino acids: CASSQDKLAGGTQYF. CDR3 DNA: TGTGCCAGCAGCCAAGATAAGCTAGCGGGAGGTACGCAGTATTTT.

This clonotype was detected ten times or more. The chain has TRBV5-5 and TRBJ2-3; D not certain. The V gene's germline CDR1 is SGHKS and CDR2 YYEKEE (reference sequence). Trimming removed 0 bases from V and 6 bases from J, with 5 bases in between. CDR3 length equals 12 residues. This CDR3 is CASSLEADTQYF. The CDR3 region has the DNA TGTGCCAGCAGCTTGGAGGCGGATACGCAGTATTTT.

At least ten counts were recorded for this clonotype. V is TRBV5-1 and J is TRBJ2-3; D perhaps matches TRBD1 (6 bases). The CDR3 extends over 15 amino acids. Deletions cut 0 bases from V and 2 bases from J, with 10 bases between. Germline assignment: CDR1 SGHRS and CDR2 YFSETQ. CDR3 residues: CASSLVGGYTDTQYF. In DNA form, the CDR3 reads TGCGCCAGCAGCTTGGTTGGGGGCTACACAGATACGCAGTATTTT.

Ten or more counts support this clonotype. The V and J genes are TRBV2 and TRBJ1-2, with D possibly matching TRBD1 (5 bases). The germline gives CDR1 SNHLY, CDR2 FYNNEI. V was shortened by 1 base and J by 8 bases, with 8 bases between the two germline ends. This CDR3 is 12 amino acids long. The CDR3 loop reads CASSEGGDGYTF. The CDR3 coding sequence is TGTGCCAGCAGTGAAGGGGGGGACGGCTACACCTTC.

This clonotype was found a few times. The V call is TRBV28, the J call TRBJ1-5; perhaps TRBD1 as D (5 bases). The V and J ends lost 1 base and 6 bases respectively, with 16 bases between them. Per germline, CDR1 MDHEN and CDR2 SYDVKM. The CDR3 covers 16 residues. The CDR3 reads CASSLLGQGEGQPQHF. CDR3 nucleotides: TGTGCCAGCAGTTTATTGGGCCAGGGCGAAGGTCAGCCCCAGCATTTT.

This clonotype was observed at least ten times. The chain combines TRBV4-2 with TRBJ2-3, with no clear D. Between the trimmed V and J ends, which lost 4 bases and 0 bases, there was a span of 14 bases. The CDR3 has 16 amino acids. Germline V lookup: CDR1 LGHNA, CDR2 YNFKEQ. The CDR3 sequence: CASSPTLGSSTDTQYF. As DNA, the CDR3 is TGTGCCAGCAGCCCAACCCTGGGATCTAGCACAGATACGCAGTATTTT.

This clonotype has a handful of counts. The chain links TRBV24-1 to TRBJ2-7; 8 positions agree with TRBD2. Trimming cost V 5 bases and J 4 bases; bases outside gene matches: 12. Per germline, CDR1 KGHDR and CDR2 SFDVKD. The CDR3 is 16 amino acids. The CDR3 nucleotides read TGTGCCACCAGTGCACGTAGCGGGAACCCTCCTTACGAGCAGTACTTC. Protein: CATSARSGNPPYEQYF.

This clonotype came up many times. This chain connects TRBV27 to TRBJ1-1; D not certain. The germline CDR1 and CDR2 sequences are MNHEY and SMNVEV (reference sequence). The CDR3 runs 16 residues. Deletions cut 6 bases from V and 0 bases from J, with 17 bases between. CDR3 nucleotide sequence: TGTGCCAGCAGGCCCGGGTTTGGCTCCGTGAACACTGAAGCTTTCTTT. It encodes CASRPGFGSVNTEAFF.

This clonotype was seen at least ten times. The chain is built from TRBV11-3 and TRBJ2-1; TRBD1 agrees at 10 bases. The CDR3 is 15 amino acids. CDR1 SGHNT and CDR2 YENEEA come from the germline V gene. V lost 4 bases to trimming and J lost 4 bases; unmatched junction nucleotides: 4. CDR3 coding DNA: TGTGCCAGCAGCTCCGGGACAGGGGCTTACAATGAGCAGTTCTTC. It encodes CASSSGTGAYNEQFF. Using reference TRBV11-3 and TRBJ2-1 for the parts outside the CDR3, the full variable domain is EAGVVQSPRYKIIEKKQPVAFWCNPISGHNTLYWYLQNLGQGPELLIRYENEEAVDDSQLPKDRFSAERLKGVDSTLKIQPAELGDSAVYLCASSSGTGAYNEQFFGPGTRLTVL.

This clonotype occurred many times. The CDR3 DNA follows: TGCGCCAGCAGTCTGGCCAGCCAAGAGACCCAGTACTTC. This gives the protein CASSLASQETQYF. The gene calls are TRBV5-1 and TRBJ2-5, with D hard to call. The CDR3 extends over 13 amino acids. V gave up 5 bases and J gave up 1 base, with 9 bases separating them. The germline CDR1 and CDR2 sequences are SGHRS and YFSETQ.